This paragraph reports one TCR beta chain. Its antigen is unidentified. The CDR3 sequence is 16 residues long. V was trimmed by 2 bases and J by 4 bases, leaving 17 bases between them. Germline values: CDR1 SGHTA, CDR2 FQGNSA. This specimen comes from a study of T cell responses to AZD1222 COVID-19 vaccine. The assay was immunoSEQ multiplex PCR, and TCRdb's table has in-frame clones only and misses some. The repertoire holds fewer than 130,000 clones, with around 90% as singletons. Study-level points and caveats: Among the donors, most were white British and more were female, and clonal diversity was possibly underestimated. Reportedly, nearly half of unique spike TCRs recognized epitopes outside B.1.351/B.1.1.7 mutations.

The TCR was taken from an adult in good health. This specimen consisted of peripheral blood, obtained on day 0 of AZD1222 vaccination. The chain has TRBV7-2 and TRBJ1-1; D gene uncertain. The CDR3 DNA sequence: TGTGCCAGCAGCTTAATTATCGGCGTCGGAGGCACTGAAGCTTTCTTT. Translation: CASSLIIGVGGTEAFF.